One sample yielded the 12 T cell receptor beta chains listed below, sequenced in a study of T cells in localized non-small cell lung cancer. Assay used: immunoSEQ multiplex PCR; TCRdb lists only in-frame clones, some missing. The sample has 15,000 to 20,000 clones; around 91% are singletons. The material sequenced was peripheral blood mononuclear cells, taken before any cancer treatment. These receptors originate from a woman aged 35-75 years with stage III lung adenocarcinoma.

This rearrangement joins TRBV9 to TRBJ1-1; D is undetermined. V gave up 0 bases and J gave up 0 bases, with 9 bases separating them. Germline V lookup: CDR1 SGDLS, CDR2 YYNGEE. The CDR3 consists of 15 residues. CDR3 coding DNA: TGTGCCAGCAGCGTAGAACCGGCAATGAACACTGAAGCTTTCTTT. Amino acid sequence: CASSVEPAMNTEAFF.

This clone was detected only once. The chain carries TRBV28 and TRBJ1-1; unclear D gene. This CDR3 is built from 14 residues. CDR1 and CDR2 from the germline V gene are MDHEN and SYDVKM. With 2 bases removed from V and 5 bases from J, the gap between germline ends came to 12 bases. The CDR3 DNA sequence: TGTGCCAGCAGTTTAATTGGCGGAGGGACTGAAGCTTTCTTT. Amino acid sequence: CASSLIGGGTEAFF.

This clone was seen once. The chain combines TRBV29-1 with TRBJ2-2; D gene uncertain. CDR1 is SQVTM, CDR2 ANQGSEA, per germline. The germline V and J ends were trimmed by 0 bases and 5 bases, with 7 bases remaining between them. The CDR3 is 13 residues long. The DNA of the CDR3 is TGCAGCGTTGAAGAAAATTTTACCGGGGAGCTGTTTTTT. Translation: CSVEENFTGELFF.

V gene TRBV19 combines with J gene TRBJ2-7, with D perhaps TRBD1 (5 bases). The V gene's germline CDR1 is LNHDA and CDR2 SQIVND (reference sequence). V gave up 0 bases and J gave up 0 bases, with 6 bases separating them. This CDR3 contains 14 residues. The CDR3 reads CASSIDGASYEQYF. The CDR3 DNA sequence: TGTGCCAGTAGTATAGATGGGGCCTCCTACGAGCAGTACTTC.

The V call is TRBV9, the J call TRBJ1-1; no clear D gene. V shed 2 bases and J shed 4 bases, with 9 bases lying between them. This CDR3 has 13 amino acids. Germline V gives CDR1 SGDLS, CDR2 YYNGEE. The CDR3 sequence: CASSVTESTEAFF. The CDR3 bases are TGTGCCAGCAGCGTCACGGAGAGCACTGAAGCTTTCTTT.

The chain recombines TRBV6-4 with TRBJ2-2; 8 nucleotides agree with TRBD2. Germline CDR1 MRHNA, CDR2 SNTAGT. CDR3 length: 14 residues. After removal of 6 bases from V and 6 bases from J, the junction contained 6 bases not matched to a gene. The chain's CDR3 is CASRSGRRSGELFF. CDR3 DNA: TGTGCCAGCAGGAGCGGGAGACGATCCGGGGAGCTGTTTTTT.

The rearrangement uses TRBV7-9 and TRBJ1-1, with a weak D call TRBD1 (5 bases). Germline lookup yields CDR1 SEHNR and CDR2 FQNEAQ (reference sequence). The CDR3 covers 14 residues. Trimming stripped 5 bases from V and 1 base from J, with 11 bases between. CDR3 nucleotides: TGTGCCAGCAGCGCGGAAACAGGGAACACTGAAGCTTTCTTT. Protein: CASSAETGNTEAFF.

This clone was seen just once. J is TRBJ1-5 and V is TRBV19; D is ambiguous. Between the trimmed V and J ends, which lost 5 bases and 0 bases, there was a span of 8 bases. Germline CDR1 LNHDA, CDR2 SQIVND (reference sequence). This CDR3 is 14 amino acids long. The CDR3 DNA reads as TGTGCCAGTAGTTTAGTCTTTAGCAATCAGCCCCAGCATTTT. Its protein is CASSLVFSNQPQHF.

This chain connects TRBV7-8 to TRBJ1-1, with no clear D. Germline loops: CDR1 SGHVS, CDR2 FQNEAQ. The CDR3 contains 13 residues. The V gene lost 4 bases and the J gene lost 7 bases, with 13 bases spanning the gap. CDR3 sequence: CASSSPPGVEAFF. Here the CDR3 DNA reads TGTGCCAGCAGCTCCCCCCCCGGCGTTGAAGCTTTCTTT.

The rearrangement links TRBV19 to TRBJ1-4; tentative D call: TRBD1 (5 bases). The CDR3 extends over 16 amino acids. Germline CDR1 LNHDA, CDR2 SQIVND (reference sequence). Trimming took off 4 bases at V and 0 bases at J, with 12 bases between the two ends. CDR3 amino acids: CASSRGSGTTNEKLFF. CDR3 nucleotides: TGTGCCAGTAGTAGGGGATCAGGGACAACTAATGAAAAACTGTTTTTT.

The chain has TRBV5-5 and TRBJ1-1; tentatively, D is TRBD1 (5 bases). This CDR3 is built from 17 residues. Germline V lookup: CDR1 SGHKS, CDR2 YYEKEE (reference sequence). V was shortened by 4 bases and J by 5 bases, with 24 bases between the two germline ends. The DNA of the CDR3 is TGTGCCAGCAGCCGTAATGTCCGGGACTCCATCGGGACTGAAGCTTTCTTT. Protein product: CASSRNVRDSIGTEAFF.

The J gene is TRBJ2-5, the V gene TRBV7-3, with D possibly TRBD2 on 7 matching bases. With 1 base removed from V and 0 bases from J, the gap between germline ends came to 12 bases. This CDR3 has 16 amino acids. Germline V CDR1 and CDR2: SGHTA, FQGTGA. As DNA, the CDR3 is TGTGCCAGCAGCTTAAACCGGGGGGCCCACCAAGAGACCCAGTACTTC. Protein sequence: CASSLNRGAHQETQYF.